The next 23 T cell receptor beta chains were all read from a single sample in a study of cytomegalovirus exposure and HLA in healthy donors. 13 Jbeta primers and 60 Vbeta primers were used for the PCR. The repertoire was sequenced with immunoSEQ multiplex PCR; TCRdb's copy has only in-frame clones and lacks some. The sample lists some 200,000 clones, about four fifths occurring once. Sequencing input: PBMCs. Receptors were obtained from a female donor in good health and CMV-seronegative.

V usage is TRBV2 and J usage is TRBJ2-3; a possible D gene is TRBD1 (6 bases). Trimming stripped 4 bases from V and 1 base from J, with 12 bases between. The CDR3 is made up of 15 amino acids. Germline CDR1 SNHLY, CDR2 FYNNEI. CDR3 sequence: CASSGQGLGTDTQYF. The DNA for the CDR3 is TGTGCCAGCAGTGGTCAGGGGCTGGGCACAGATACGCAGTATTTT. Full variable domain (remainder filled in from reference TRBV2 and TRBJ2-3): EPEVTQTPSHQVTQMGQEVILRCVPISNHLYFYWYRQILGQKVEFLVSFYNNEISEKSEIFDDQFSVERPDGSNFTLKIRSTKLEDSAMYFCASSGQGLGTDTQYFGPGTRLTVL.

The rearrangement links TRBV5-1 to TRBJ2-1; 9 positions match TRBD2. Germline-derived CDR1 and CDR2 are SGHRS and YFSETQ. The V gene end was trimmed by 0 bases and the J gene end by 3 bases; junction bases not matched to a gene: 13. This CDR3 is 19 amino acids long. CDR3 residues: CASSLDPHWREGSYNEQFF. The CDR3 DNA is TGCGCCAGCAGCTTGGACCCCCACTGGCGGGAGGGTAGCTACAATGAGCAGTTCTTC.

This clone was counted only a few times. This sequence joins TRBV5-1 and TRBJ2-3, with 8 bases fitting TRBD1. Germline V lookup: CDR1 SGHRS, CDR2 YFSETQ. The V gene end was trimmed by 4 bases and the J gene end by 6 bases; junction bases not matched to a gene: 7. This CDR3 spans 14 amino acids. CDR3 sequence (DNA): TGCGCCAGCAGCGTAGGACAGGGCATGGATACGCAGTATTTT. This translates into CASSVGQGMDTQYF.

This clone has more than one count but fewer than ten. The V gene is TRBV7-3, the J gene TRBJ2-7; D may be TRBD2 (6 bases). This CDR3 is built from 13 residues. Trimming removed 1 base at V and 5 bases at J, with 9 bases between. Germline assignment: CDR1 SGHTA and CDR2 FQGTGA. CDR3 DNA: TGTGCCAGCAGCTTAAAAACTAGCCACGAGCAGTACTTC. As protein: CASSLKTSHEQYF.

Here the CDR3 DNA reads TGTGCCAGCAGCGCGACAGGGTCCTATAATTCACCCCTCCACTTT. It is translated as CASSATGSYNSPLHF. The rearrangement uses TRBV11-3 and TRBJ1-6; 7 bases map to TRBD1. Losses at the gene ends were 5 bases for V and 1 base for J; bases not matched to a gene: 2. This CDR3 spans 15 amino acids. The germline CDR1 and CDR2 sequences are SGHNT and YENEEA. Complete variable domain (other parts from reference TRBV11-3 and TRBJ1-6): EAGVVQSPRYKIIEKKQPVAFWCNPISGHNTLYWYLQNLGQGPELLIRYENEEAVDDSQLPKDRFSAERLKGVDSTLKIQPAELGDSAVYLCASSATGSYNSPLHFGNGTRLTVT.

This clone was seen only a few times. The rearrangement joins TRBV27 to TRBJ2-3; tentatively, D is TRBD2 (6 bases). This CDR3 has 14 amino acids. Trimming left V 3 bases short and J 4 bases short, with 11 bases between. Germline assignment: CDR1 MNHEY and CDR2 SMNVEV (reference sequence). The CDR3 protein is CASSFRGLPDTQYF. Here the CDR3 DNA reads TGTGCCAGCAGTTTCCGGGGACTCCCAGATACGCAGTATTTT.

This clone appeared a few times. The chain employs TRBV4-2 and TRBJ1-4, with TRBD1 matching 8 bases. The CDR3 is 14 amino acids. The V gene's germline CDR1 is LGHNA and CDR2 YNFKEQ. J lost 5 bases, V lost 4 bases, and 3 bases had no gene match. CDR3 region: CASSLDRGNEKLFF. The CDR3 coding sequence is TGTGCCAGCAGCCTAGACAGGGGCAATGAAAAACTGTTTTTT.

The chain is built from TRBV4-2 and TRBJ2-6; 7 bases line up with TRBD1. Germline V gene data show CDR1 as LGHNA and CDR2 as YNFKEQ. The length of the CDR3 is 20 residues. The V and J ends lost 0 bases and 2 bases, in that order; junction bases with no gene match: 13. The CDR3 sequence: CASSQDWRSTGVTGANVLTF. In DNA, the CDR3 is TGTGCCAGCAGCCAAGATTGGAGAAGTACAGGGGTCACTGGGGCCAACGTCCTGACTTTC.

The table lists this clone with a few counts. This chain joins TRBV9 and TRBJ2-1; 11 nucleotides agree with TRBD2. The CDR3 runs to 15 residues. V was clipped by 4 bases and J by 10 bases; unmatched bases: 10. Germline CDR1 and CDR2: SGDLS and YYNGEE. The CDR3: CASSISTSGNSEQFF. CDR3 in DNA: TGTGCCAGCAGCATCTCGACTAGCGGGAACTCCGAGCAGTTCTTC.

The chain uses TRBV28 and TRBJ2-7; 8 bases align to TRBD1. The CDR3 is made up of 14 amino acids. CDR1 and CDR2 (germline): MDHEN, SYDVKM. V shed 7 bases and J 2 bases; nucleotides not matched to a gene: 7. DNA of the CDR3: TGTGCCAGCAAAAGGACAGGGCTCACCTACGAGCAGTACTTC. This translates into CASKRTGLTYEQYF.

CDR3 bases: TGTGCCAGCACCCCAGACTACGGGAAAAAACTGTTTTTT. This encodes CASTPDYGKKLFF. The chain combines TRBV6-1 with TRBJ1-4; D is undetermined. The CDR3 is 13 residues long. Trimming stripped 7 bases from V and 9 bases from J, with 15 bases between. Germline CDR1 MNHNS, CDR2 SASEGT.

The rearrangement joins TRBV5-1 to TRBJ2-3; 11 nucleotides align to TRBD2. The CDR3 spans 16 residues. Trimming cost V 3 bases and J 4 bases; bases outside gene matches: 7. Germline V lookup: CDR1 SGHRS, CDR2 YFSETQ. The DNA for the CDR3 is TGCGCCAGCAGCTCGCCGACTAGCGGGGTATCAGATACGCAGTATTTT. Translating it yields CASSSPTSGVSDTQYF.

The V and J genes are TRBV28 and TRBJ2-7; maybe TRBD1 (5 bases). CDR1 and CDR2 (germline): MDHEN, SYDVKM. The length of the CDR3 is 17 residues. The V end was cut by 6 bases, the J end by 3 bases, with 24 bases between. CDR3 loop: CASSLMGYRYTNYEQYF. In DNA form, the CDR3 reads TGTGCCAGCAGCCTTATGGGCTACAGGTATACTAACTACGAGCAGTACTTC. The complete variable domain, with remaining parts taken from reference TRBV28 and TRBJ2-7, reads DVKVTQSSRYLVKRTGEKVFLECVQDMDHENMFWYRQDPGLGLRLIYFSYDVKMKEKGDIPEGYSVSREKKERFSLILESASTNQTSMYLCASSLMGYRYTNYEQYFGPGTRLTVT.

The chain links TRBV7-3 to TRBJ2-1, with TRBD1 matching 8 bases. CDR3 length: 16 residues. Germline V lookup: CDR1 SGHTA, CDR2 FQGTGA. After removal of 5 bases from V and 2 bases from J, the junction contained 8 bases not matched to a gene. The CDR3 here is CASSKTGTGAYNEQFF. The CDR3 DNA is TGTGCCAGCAGCAAAACCGGGACAGGCGCCTACAATGAGCAGTTCTTC.

This clone was picked up one time. The genes are TRBV30 and TRBJ2-7, with 8 bases identical to TRBD2. The CDR3 totals 16 residues. The germline gives CDR1 GTSNPN, CDR2 SVGIG (reference sequence). With V trimmed by 0 bases and J by 3 bases, 10 bases remained unmatched. The CDR3 protein is CAWSVRRGARGYEQYF. The CDR3 coding sequence is TGTGCCTGGAGTGTACGGCGGGGGGCGCGGGGCTACGAGCAGTACTTC.

The chain recombines TRBV10-3 with TRBJ2-2, with 10 bases aligning to TRBD2. V was clipped by 7 bases and J by 4 bases; unmatched bases: 9. This CDR3 contains 16 residues. Germline V lookup: CDR1 ENHRY, CDR2 SYGVKD. DNA for the CDR3: TGTGCCATCAAAACTAGCGGGATCGGTCTCACCGGGGAGCTGTTTTTT. It is translated as CAIKTSGIGLTGELFF.

This sequence joins TRBV6-4 and TRBJ2-3; 10 bases align to TRBD1. This CDR3 has 14 amino acids. Per germline, CDR1 MRHNA and CDR2 SNTAGT. J gave up 3 bases and V 6 bases, and 3 bases lay outside the gene matches. The CDR3 reads CASSRTGGTDTQYF. The CDR3 nucleotides read TGTGCCAGCAGCAGGACAGGGGGGACAGATACGCAGTATTTT.

The chain uses TRBV4-2 and TRBJ2-2; maybe TRBD1 (5 bases). The CDR3 loop spans 15 amino acids. V was shortened by 0 bases and J by 4 bases, with 9 bases between the two germline ends. CDR1 and CDR2 from the germline V gene are LGHNA and YNFKEQ. CDR3 in amino acids: CASSQEGRGTGELFF. Written as DNA, the CDR3 is TGTGCCAGCAGCCAAGAGGGGCGCGGCACCGGGGAGCTGTTTTTT.

CDR3 protein: CASSPPRSIRYEQYF. CDR3 in DNA: TGTGCCAGCTCACCACCGCGTAGTATACGCTACGAGCAGTACTTC. V usage is TRBV18 and J usage is TRBJ2-7, with D unclear. This CDR3 region has 15 residues. CDR1 and CDR2 from the germline V gene are KGHSH and LQKENI. Trimming took off 0 bases at V and 3 bases at J, with 12 bases between the two ends.

This sequence joins TRBV9 and TRBJ2-2; weak D call: TRBD2 (5 bases). This CDR3 has 17 residues. The V and J ends lost 1 base and 0 bases respectively, with 13 bases between them. From germline, CDR1 is SGDLS and CDR2 YYNGEE. The CDR3 here is CASSVWSGLANTGELFF. CDR3 bases: TGTGCCAGCAGCGTATGGTCAGGACTTGCGAACACCGGGGAGCTGTTTTTT. The whole variable domain, filled in from reference TRBV9 and TRBJ2-2, reads DSGVTQTPKHLITATGQRVTLRCSPRSGDLSVYWYQQSLDQGLQFLIQYYNGEERAKGNILERFSAQQFPDLHSELNLSSLELGDSALYFCASSVWSGLANTGELFFGEGSRLTVL.

The chain uses TRBV7-8 and TRBJ2-2, with 11 nucleotides matching TRBD2. The V gene's germline CDR1 is SGHVS and CDR2 FQNEAQ. V gave up 5 bases and J gave up 0 bases; unmatched junction bases: 5. CDR3 length: 17 amino acids. The CDR3 coding sequence is TGTGCCAGCAGCATAAAACTAGCGGGGGCGAACACCGGGGAGCTGTTTTTT. Translated: CASSIKLAGANTGELFF. The full variable domain, completed using reference TRBV7-8 and TRBJ2-2, is GAGVSQSPRYKVAKRGQDVALRCDPISGHVSLFWYQQALGQGPEFLTYFQNEAQLDKSGLPSDRFFAERPEGSVSTLKIQRTQQEDSAVYLCASSIKLAGANTGELFFGEGSRLTVL.

The chain couples TRBV7-9 to TRBJ1-2; 9 nucleotides align to TRBD1. Germline trimming cut 8 bases from V and 6 bases from J; bases unmatched to any gene: 7. Germline-derived CDR1 and CDR2 are SEHNR and FQNEAQ (reference sequence). This CDR3 is 13 amino acids long. Here the CDR3 reads CASEGQGRDGYTF. The CDR3 region has the DNA TGTGCCAGCGAGGGACAGGGCAGGGATGGCTACACCTTC.

This sequence joins TRBV5-5 and TRBJ2-1, with TRBD1 matching over 10 bases. The CDR3 runs to 15 residues. Germline CDR1 and CDR2: SGHKS and YYEKEE (reference sequence). J was trimmed by 3 bases and V by 7 bases; bases with no gene match: 7. CDR3 region: CASAAGTGDYNEQFF. The CDR3, as DNA: TGTGCCAGCGCCGCCGGGACAGGGGACTACAATGAGCAGTTCTTC.